Sequencing of this T cell receptor (beta chain) was carried out in a study of blood T cell repertoires in COVID-19. As for the study in general: Italy, Spain and the United States were the sources of the convalescent and acute COVID-19 samples.

V was clipped by 1 base and J by 0 bases; unmatched bases: 5. The CDR3 length is 16 residues. In germline, CDR1 is LNHNV, CDR2 YYDKDF (reference sequence). TCRdb's table, derived via immunoSEQ multiplex PCR, lists solely in-frame clones and lacks some. The top ten clones hold 2.5% to 3% of a sample with some 150,000 clones, around four fifths of them seen once. What was sequenced was peripheral blood. The sequence came from a woman aged 40 to 50 with active or convalescent COVID-19. V is TRBV15 and J is TRBJ2-7, with TRBD1 matching 8 bases. The CDR3, as DNA: TGTGCCACCAGCAGAGGGACAGGGTTAAGCTCCTACGAGCAGTACTTC. It yields the protein CATSRGTGLSSYEQYF.